This TCR beta chain derives from a study of OX40 agonist ivuxolimab in advanced cancers. The germline gives CDR1 MGHRA, CDR2 YSYEKL. This CDR3 is 15 amino acids long. V lost 0 bases, J lost 1 base, and 10 bases lay in between. Using immunoSEQ multiplex PCR, the repertoire was profiled, and TCRdb retains in-frame clones only, with some absent. The data contain roughly 17,000 clones, just over 85% of them singletons. The chain employs TRBV4-1 and TRBJ2-7, with D possibly being TRBD2 (5 bases). This receptor was obtained from an adult with an advanced solid tumor such as melanoma, head and neck, liver or kidney cancer. Sequenced here: CD4+ or CD8+ T cells sorted from blood, sampled in a trial of the OX40 agonist ivuxolimab. CDR3 loop: CASSQDRGGSYEQYF. The CDR3 bases are TGCGCCAGCAGCCAAGATCGTGGCGGGTCCTACGAGCAGTACTTC.